These 30 T cell receptor beta chains were all obtained from the same sample, sequenced in a study of identical twins. TCRdb called the 5' RACE reads again in MiXCR, with one record for every CDR3 protein. The sample includes 350,000 to 450,000 distinct CDR3 sequences, less than 20% seen only once; the top ten take around 12%. The sample taken for sequencing was naive T cells sorted from blood. The receptor set was obtained from a man between 45 and 60 years old in good health.

This sequence joins TRBV20-1 and TRBJ2-7, with 9 bases matching TRBD2. The germline gives CDR1 DFQATT, CDR2 SNEGSKA (reference sequence). This CDR3 spans 14 amino acids. V dropped 6 bases and J dropped 0; count of bases not matched to a gene: 6. The CDR3 DNA is TGCAGTGCAGCGGGACTAGCAAACTCCTACGAGCAGTACTTC. Encoded protein: CSAAGLANSYEQYF.

This clonotype has a handful of counts. The chain has TRBV4-1 and TRBJ2-1; D perhaps matches TRBD2 (5 bases). This CDR3 contains 15 residues. Germline V lookup: CDR1 MGHRA, CDR2 YSYEKL. Trimming removed 4 bases from V and 8 bases from J, with 18 bases in between. The CDR3 DNA sequence: TGCGCCAGCAGCCCCCTCGGACTGCGTCCCGATGAGCAGTTCTTC. Amino acid sequence: CASSPLGLRPDEQFF.

The chain links TRBV6-6 to TRBJ1-3; D is unclear. CDR3 length: 13 amino acids. Trimming took off 4 bases at V and 0 bases at J, with 4 bases between the two ends. From germline, CDR1 is MNHNY and CDR2 SVGAGI (reference sequence). The CDR3 region has the DNA TGTGCCAGCAGTTTCGCCTCTGGAAACACCATATATTTT. Protein product: CASSFASGNTIYF.

The chain uses TRBV12-3 or TRBV12-4 and TRBJ2-3, with D tentatively TRBD2 (6 bases). Trimming took off 5 bases at V and 1 base at J, with 16 bases between the two ends. The CDR3 contains 16 residues. CDR3 in amino acids: CASSPGGVWGTDTQYF. DNA of the CDR3: TGTGCCAGCAGTCCCGGGGGAGTATGGGGCACAGATACGCAGTATTTT.

This clonotype has only one observation. One junction end does not reproduce the germline sequence, and a read error may be involved. The rearrangement uses TRBV5-1 and TRBJ1-6; D not resolved. Germline CDR1 and CDR2: SGHRS and YFSETQ. This CDR3 spans 14 amino acids. The CDR3, as DNA: TGCGCCAGCGGCTTGGAGGGCGGGAATTCACCCCTCCACTTT. Translated, it gives CASGLEGGNSPLHF.

This clonotype occurred many times. This chain links TRBV10-3 with TRBJ2-2; 7 nucleotides match TRBD1. Germline-derived CDR1 and CDR2 are ENHRY and SYGVKD. The CDR3 is 15 residues long. V trimming: 4 bases; J trimming: 5 bases; junction bases outside the gene matches: 7. The CDR3 region is CAISADRRRTGELFF. The CDR3 region has the DNA TGTGCCATCAGTGCGGACAGGAGGAGGACCGGGGAGCTGTTTTTT.

At least ten counts were recorded for this clonotype. The V call is TRBV5-1, the J call TRBJ2-5; tentative D call: TRBD1 (5 bases). The CDR3 consists of 15 residues. Germline-derived CDR1 and CDR2 are SGHRS and YFSETQ. Trimming left V 4 bases short and J 2 bases short, with 15 bases between. The CDR3 coding sequence is TGCGCCAGCAGCCCCCTCGGTACAGGTCAAGAGACCCAGTACTTC. Residues: CASSPLGTGQETQYF.

In its sample, this clonotype was seen many times. The chain couples TRBV7-6 to TRBJ1-3; no clear D gene. This CDR3 has 13 amino acids. V dropped 0 bases and J dropped 3 bases, with 3 bases sitting between them. Germline CDR1 reads SGHVS; CDR2 reads FNYEAQ. The DNA of the CDR3 is TGTGCCAGCAGCTTAGCCGGTGGAAACACCATATATTTT. Amino acid sequence: CASSLAGGNTIYF. The complete variable domain, with remaining parts taken from reference TRBV7-6 and TRBJ1-3, reads GAGVSQSPRYKVTKRGQDVALRCDPISGHVSLYWYRQALGQGPEFLTYFNYEAQQDKSGLPNDRFSAERPEGSISTLTIQRTEQRDSAMYRCASSLAGGNTIYFGEGSWLTVV.

Ten or more counts support this clonotype. Mismatch with germline at one junction end may stem from a read error. The V and J genes are TRBV7-7 and TRBJ2-6; 11 bases align to TRBD1. Germline values: CDR1 SSHAT, CDR2 FNYEAQ (reference sequence). The CDR3 has 18 residues. The CDR3 region has the DNA TGTGCTAGCAGCTTAAGCTGGACAGGGGGCGTTGGGGCCAACGTCCTGACTTTC. Amino acids: CASSLSWTGGVGANVLTF.

The chain uses TRBV12-3 or TRBV12-4 and TRBJ1-5, with TRBD1 matching over 9 bases. This CDR3 is 15 amino acids long. V shed 4 bases, J shed 0 bases, and the junction held 1 base outside the gene matches. The CDR3 region is CASSSQGASNQPQHF. The CDR3 DNA reads TGTGCCAGCAGTTCACAGGGGGCTAGCAATCAGCCCCAGCATTTT.

The chain joins TRBV4-1 to TRBJ2-3; D uncertain. The V gene's germline CDR1 is MGHRA and CDR2 YSYEKL. This CDR3 comprises 13 residues. V lost 7 bases and J lost 0, with 8 bases in between. In DNA, the CDR3 is TGCGCCAGCAAGTTGGGGAGCACAGATACGCAGTATTTT. Amino acid sequence: CASKLGSTDTQYF.

The chain employs TRBV5-1 and TRBJ2-5, with 7 bases lining up with TRBD2. The trim removed 1 base at V and 1 base at J, leaving 4 bases unmatched. Germline CDR1 SGHRS, CDR2 YFSETQ. This CDR3 contains 15 residues. The CDR3 region is CASSLLGLIQETQYF. CDR3 nucleotides: TGCGCCAGCAGCTTGCTGGGACTAATCCAAGAGACCCAGTACTTC.

J is TRBJ2-1 and V is TRBV9; unclear D gene. Looked up from germline, CDR1 is SGDLS and CDR2 is YYNGEE. V lost 3 bases and J 6 bases, leaving 10 bases between the germline ends. The CDR3 sequence is 13 residues long. The chain's CDR3 is CASSASGRNEQFF. The CDR3 nucleotides are TGTGCCAGCAGCGCGTCTGGGCGCAATGAGCAGTTCTTC. The variable domain in full, with the rest retrieved from reference TRBV9 and TRBJ2-1, is DSGVTQTPKHLITATGQRVTLRCSPRSGDLSVYWYQQSLDQGLQFLIQYYNGEERAKGNILERFSAQQFPDLHSELNLSSLELGDSALYFCASSASGRNEQFFGPGTRLTVL.

The chain uses TRBV4-1 and TRBJ1-3; the D is unclear. From germline, CDR1 is MGHRA and CDR2 YSYEKL. The CDR3 length is 18 residues. The V gene lost 1 base and the J gene lost 0 bases, with 16 bases spanning the gap. The CDR3 DNA reads as TGCGCCAGCAGCCAAGGAGCGGCACTCTCTCTCTCTGGAAACACCATATATTTT. This codes for CASSQGAALSLSGNTIYF.

A few counts support this clonotype. The chain uses TRBV18 and TRBJ2-6; weak D call: TRBD1 (6 bases). V was trimmed by 4 bases and J by 3 bases, leaving 10 bases between them. This CDR3 spans 15 amino acids. Germline-derived CDR1 and CDR2 are KGHSH and LQKENI. The CDR3 nucleotides read TGTGCCAGCTCACGCAGGGGAGTTGGGGCCAACGTCCTGACTTTC. This sequence encodes CASSRRGVGANVLTF.

The chain carries TRBV5-1 and TRBJ2-7, with 10 bases fitting TRBD2. J gave up 3 bases and V 4 bases, and 7 bases lay outside the gene matches. Germline V CDR1 and CDR2: SGHRS, YFSETQ. This CDR3 contains 15 residues. The CDR3 spells CASSRRLAGVYEQYF. In DNA form, the CDR3 reads TGCGCCAGCAGCCGGCGGCTAGCGGGAGTCTACGAGCAGTACTTC. The full variable domain, completed using reference TRBV5-1 and TRBJ2-7, is KAGVTQTPRYLIKTRGQQVTLSCSPISGHRSVSWYQQTPGQGLQFLFEYFSETQRNKGNFPGRFSGRQFSNSRSEMNVSTLELGDSALYLCASSRRLAGVYEQYFGPGTRLTVT.

The CDR3 is CASSFGGGGGTEAFF. The CDR3 DNA reads TGTGCCAGCAGTTTCGGGGGGGGAGGAGGCACTGAAGCTTTCTTT. The chain carries TRBV27 and TRBJ1-1; weak D call: TRBD1 (5 bases). The CDR3 loop spans 15 amino acids. V dropped 3 bases and J dropped 4 bases, with 15 bases sitting between them. Germline V gives CDR1 MNHEY, CDR2 SMNVEV (reference sequence).

This chain links TRBV10-3 with TRBJ2-1; 7 bases fit TRBD2. V lost 3 bases, J lost 3 bases, and 14 bases stayed unmatched. The germline CDR1 and CDR2 sequences are ENHRY and SYGVKD. The CDR3 spans 18 residues. DNA for the CDR3: TGTGCCATCAGTGAATCAACAAATGTAGCGGGCGACTACAATGAGCAGTTCTTC. It translates to CAISESTNVAGDYNEQFF.

This clonotype was observed at least ten times. This rearrangement joins TRBV28 to TRBJ2-5; 7 bases align to TRBD1. CDR3 length: 17 residues. Per germline, CDR1 MDHEN and CDR2 SYDVKM. The J segment lost 4 bases and the V segment lost 4 bases, leaving 15 bases of the junction unmatched. The CDR3 spells CASSWAMGQPLGETQYF. CDR3 sequence (DNA): TGTGCCAGCAGTTGGGCCATGGGACAGCCTTTAGGAGAGACCCAGTACTTC. The full variable domain, completed using reference TRBV28 and TRBJ2-5, is DVKVTQSSRYLVKRTGEKVFLECVQDMDHENMFWYRQDPGLGLRLIYFSYDVKMKEKGDIPEGYSVSREKKERFSLILESASTNQTSMYLCASSWAMGQPLGETQYFGPGTRLLVL.

The rearrangement links TRBV15 to TRBJ2-3; weak D call: TRBD2 (6 bases). This CDR3 has 18 amino acids. Germline CDR1 is LNHNV and CDR2 is YYDKDF (reference sequence). V was cut by 1 base and J by 2 bases, with 19 bases left in between. Here the CDR3 DNA reads TGTGCCACCAGCAGAGGATTAAGCCGGGACTTGAACACAGATACGCAGTATTTT. Protein: CATSRGLSRDLNTDTQYF.

CDR3 loop: CASSRTVYRGGYGYTF. The DNA of the CDR3 is TGTGCCAGCAGCCGTACGGTTTACAGGGGAGGCTATGGCTACACCTTC. This chain links TRBV12-3 or TRBV12-4 with TRBJ1-2; 7 bases align to TRBD1. The CDR3 spans 16 residues. Losses at the gene ends were 6 bases for V and 4 bases for J; bases not matched to a gene: 14.

The chain recombines TRBV4-2 with TRBJ1-3; D is undetermined. Germline CDR1 is LGHNA and CDR2 is YNFKEQ. The CDR3 runs 14 residues. V was clipped by 2 bases and J by 4 bases, with 9 bases between them. CDR3 bases: TGTGCCAGCAGCCAACGTGACAAAGGAAACACCATATATTTT. It translates to CASSQRDKGNTIYF.

Notes on this clonotype: It is likely a read error, because the conserved phenylalanine at the end of the CDR3 is missing. This chain uses TRBV20-1 with TRBJ2-5, with D maybe TRBD1 (5 bases). The germline V gene encodes CDR1 DFQATT and CDR2 SNEGSKA (reference sequence). V was trimmed by 3 bases and J by 5 bases, leaving 19 bases between them. The CDR3 has 15 amino acids. The CDR3 coding sequence is TGCAGTGCTAGGGTTGGGGCCGTTTTCATGGAGACCCAGTACCTC. Its translation is CSARVGAVFMETQYL.

The rearrangement links TRBV25-1 to TRBJ1-2; unclear D gene. This CDR3 comprises 13 residues. Germline assignment: CDR1 MGHDK and CDR2 SYGVNS. Trimming removed 5 bases at V and 2 bases at J, with 9 bases between. DNA of the CDR3: TGTGCCAGCAGTAAGGACGGAAACTATGGCTACACCTTC. Translating it yields CASSKDGNYGYTF.

V usage is TRBV20-1 and J usage is TRBJ1-2; unclear D gene. Germline V lookup: CDR1 DFQATT, CDR2 SNEGSKA (reference sequence). This CDR3 has 12 residues. Trimming stripped 4 bases from V and 0 bases from J, with 6 bases between. Written as DNA, the CDR3 is TGCAGTGCTATGGGTTCTAACTATGGCTACACCTTC. Protein sequence: CSAMGSNYGYTF.

This clonotype was seen more than once but under ten times. This chain links TRBV29-1 with TRBJ2-7; D possibly corresponds to TRBD1 (6 bases). Germline CDR1 SQVTM, CDR2 ANQGSEA. V lost 3 bases and J lost 2, with 11 bases in between. This CDR3 is built from 13 residues. The CDR3 DNA reads as TGCAGCGTTGACAGGGGCGGCCCCTACGAGCAGTACTTC. Residues: CSVDRGGPYEQYF.

The V call is TRBV18, the J call TRBJ2-3, with TRBD2 matching 8 bases. The germline V gene has CDR1 KGHSH and CDR2 LQKENI. This CDR3 comprises 15 residues. Trimming at V came to 2 bases and at J to 4 bases, leaving 5 bases not matched to a gene. CDR3: CASSPISGSPDTQYF. The CDR3 coding sequence is TGTGCCAGCTCACCAATCAGCGGGAGCCCAGATACGCAGTATTTT.

This clonotype was detected ten times or more. The chain carries TRBV6-5 and TRBJ1-2; D ambiguous. The CDR3 runs 12 residues. Germline CDR1 is MNHEY and CDR2 is SVGAGI. V was clipped by 6 bases and J by 4 bases, with 9 bases between them. Here the CDR3 DNA reads TGTGCCAGCAGGGATTCGGTCTATGGCTACACCTTC. It codes for CASRDSVYGYTF.

The V and J genes are TRBV7-3 and TRBJ1-6; D possibly corresponds to TRBD1 (5 bases). Germline V gene data show CDR1 as SGHTA and CDR2 as FQGTGA. The CDR3 length is 15 residues. The V end was cut by 3 bases, the J end by 9 bases, with 15 bases between. This chain's CDR3 is CASSLTDTGRSPLHF. The DNA of the CDR3 is TGTGCCAGCAGCTTGACTGACACGGGGCGTTCACCCCTCCACTTT. Using reference TRBV7-3 and TRBJ1-6 for the parts outside the CDR3, the full variable domain is GAGVSQTPSNKVTEKGKYVELRCDPISGHTALYWYRQSLGQGPEFLIYFQGTGAADDSGLPNDRFFAVRPEGSVSTLKIQRTERGDSAVYLCASSLTDTGRSPLHFGNGTRLTVT.

At least ten counts were recorded for this clonotype. The V gene is TRBV12-3 or TRBV12-4, the J gene TRBJ2-1, with D possibly TRBD1 on 5 matching bases. V dropped 6 bases and J dropped 0 bases, with 9 bases sitting between them. This CDR3 spans 14 amino acids. CDR3 in DNA: TGTGCCAGCAGAGGAGACAGCTCCTACAATGAGCAGTTCTTC. The encoded protein is CASRGDSSYNEQFF.